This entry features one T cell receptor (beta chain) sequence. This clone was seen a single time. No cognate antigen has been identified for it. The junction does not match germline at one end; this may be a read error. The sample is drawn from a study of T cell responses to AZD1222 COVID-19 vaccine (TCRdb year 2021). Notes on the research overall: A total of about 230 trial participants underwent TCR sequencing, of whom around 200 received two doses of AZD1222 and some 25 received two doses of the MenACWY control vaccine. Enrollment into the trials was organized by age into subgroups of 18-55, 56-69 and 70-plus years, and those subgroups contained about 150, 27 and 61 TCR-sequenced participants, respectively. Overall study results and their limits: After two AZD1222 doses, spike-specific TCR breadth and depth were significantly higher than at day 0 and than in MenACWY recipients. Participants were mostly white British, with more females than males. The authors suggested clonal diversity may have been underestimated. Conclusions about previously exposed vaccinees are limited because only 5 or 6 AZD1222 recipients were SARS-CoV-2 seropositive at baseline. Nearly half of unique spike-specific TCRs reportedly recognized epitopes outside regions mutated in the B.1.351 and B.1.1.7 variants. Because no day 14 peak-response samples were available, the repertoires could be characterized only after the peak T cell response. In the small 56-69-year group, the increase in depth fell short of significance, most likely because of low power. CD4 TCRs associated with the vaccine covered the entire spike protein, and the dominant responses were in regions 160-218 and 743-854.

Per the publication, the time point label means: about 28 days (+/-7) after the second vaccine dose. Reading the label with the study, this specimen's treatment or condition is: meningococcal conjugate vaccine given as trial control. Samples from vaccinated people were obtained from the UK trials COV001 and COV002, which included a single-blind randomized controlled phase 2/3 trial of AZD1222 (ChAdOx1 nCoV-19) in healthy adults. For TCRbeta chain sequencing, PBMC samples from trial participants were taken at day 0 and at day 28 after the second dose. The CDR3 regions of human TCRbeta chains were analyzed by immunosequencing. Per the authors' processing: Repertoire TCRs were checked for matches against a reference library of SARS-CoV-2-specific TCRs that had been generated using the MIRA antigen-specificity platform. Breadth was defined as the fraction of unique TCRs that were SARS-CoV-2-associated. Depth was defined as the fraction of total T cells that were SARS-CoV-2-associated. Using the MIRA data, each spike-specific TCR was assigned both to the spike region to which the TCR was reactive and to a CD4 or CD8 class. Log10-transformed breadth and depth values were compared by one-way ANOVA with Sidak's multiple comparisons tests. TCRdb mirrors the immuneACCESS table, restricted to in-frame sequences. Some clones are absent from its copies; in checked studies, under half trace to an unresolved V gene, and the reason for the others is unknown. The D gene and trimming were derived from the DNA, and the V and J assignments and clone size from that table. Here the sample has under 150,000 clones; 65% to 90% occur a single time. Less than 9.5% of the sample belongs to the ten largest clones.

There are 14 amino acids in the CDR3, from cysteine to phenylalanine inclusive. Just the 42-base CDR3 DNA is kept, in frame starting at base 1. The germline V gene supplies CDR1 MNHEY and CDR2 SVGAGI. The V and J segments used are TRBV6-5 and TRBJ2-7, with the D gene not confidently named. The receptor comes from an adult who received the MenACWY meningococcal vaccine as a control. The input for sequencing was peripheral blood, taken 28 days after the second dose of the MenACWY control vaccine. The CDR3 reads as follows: CASSHSQEIYEQYF. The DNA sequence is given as TGTGCCAGCAGTCACTCGCAGGAGATATACGAGCAGTACTTC.